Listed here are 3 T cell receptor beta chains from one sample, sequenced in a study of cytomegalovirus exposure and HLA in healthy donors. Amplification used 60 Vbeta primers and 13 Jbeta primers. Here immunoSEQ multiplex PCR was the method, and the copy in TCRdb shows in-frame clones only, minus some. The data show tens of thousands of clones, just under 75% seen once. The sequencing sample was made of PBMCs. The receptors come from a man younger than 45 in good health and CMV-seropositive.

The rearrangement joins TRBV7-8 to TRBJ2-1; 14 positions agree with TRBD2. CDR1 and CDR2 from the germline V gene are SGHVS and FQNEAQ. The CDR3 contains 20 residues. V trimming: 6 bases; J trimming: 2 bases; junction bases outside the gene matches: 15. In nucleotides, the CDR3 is TGTGCCAGCAGGACTACCCGACTAGCGGGGGGGTCCGGGCCCTACAATGAGCAGTTCTTC. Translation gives CASRTTRLAGGSGPYNEQFF.

The CDR3 here is CASRTGGTDTQYF. The CDR3 DNA reads as TGTGCCAGTCGGACAGGGGGGACAGATACGCAGTATTTT. The chain links TRBV7-2 to TRBJ2-3, with 10 positions matching TRBD1. The junction had 3 bases not matched to a gene; V was cut back by 9 bases and J by 3 bases. Germline V CDR1 and CDR2: SGHTA, FQGNSA. The CDR3 consists of 13 residues.

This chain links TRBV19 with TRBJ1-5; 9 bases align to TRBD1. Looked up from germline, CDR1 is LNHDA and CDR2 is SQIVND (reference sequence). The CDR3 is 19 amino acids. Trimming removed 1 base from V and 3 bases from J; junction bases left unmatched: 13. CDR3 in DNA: TGTGCCAGTAGTATAGCCCCGGGACAGGGTAGGGCCCTCAATCAGCCCCAGCATTTT. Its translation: CASSIAPGQGRALNQPQHF.